These T cell receptor beta chains were read from a single sample in a study of radiotherapy plus CTLA-4 blockade in lung cancer. Clones were read by immunoSEQ multiplex PCR, and TCRdb kept only the in-frame ones, dropping some. Found here are around 100,000 clones, around 84% of them singletons; the top ten hold 3.3%. Sample: peripheral blood, taken from a patient treated with radiotherapy plus ipilimumab. The source is a human donor with non-small cell lung cancer that progressed on radiotherapy plus ipilimumab. Some clones in this sample may be carry-over from other donors' samples. The CDR3 runs from the conserved cysteine through the conserved F or W. A D gene is named only where the DNA matches it firmly. The size entry is marked missing in some rows and otherwise reads once, few, many or a size class.

abundance: -
v_gene: TRBV30
d_gene: TRBD1
j_gene: TRBJ2-2
CDR3nt: TGTGCCTGGAAGGACAGGGGGCAAGTTGGGACCGGGGAGCTGTTTTTT
CDR3aa: CAWKDRGQVGTGELFF

abundance: -
v_gene: TRBV9
d_gene: -
j_gene: TRBJ1-1
CDR3nt: TGTGCCAGCAGCCCTGTCACAGGCTTCGGGGAAGCTTTCTTT
CDR3aa: CASSPVTGFGEAFF

abundance: few
v_gene: TRBV6-6
d_gene: -
j_gene: TRBJ1-2
CDR3nt: TGTGCCAGCTCCAGGGACTATGGCTACACCTTC
CDR3aa: CASSRDYGYTF

abundance: many
v_gene: TRBV2
d_gene: -
j_gene: TRBJ2-7
CDR3nt: TGTGCCAGCAGTGCTTACTACGAGCAGTACTTC
CDR3aa: CASSAYYEQYF

abundance: -
v_gene: TRBV5-5
d_gene: -
j_gene: TRBJ2-5
CDR3nt: TGTGCCAGCAGCTTAGAGGGGGGGCCGCAGACCCAGTACTTC
CDR3aa: CASSLEGGPQTQYF

abundance: once
v_gene: TRBV28
d_gene: -
j_gene: TRBJ2-3
CDR3nt: TGTGCCAGCAGTCCCCCCGGCGGGGTTAGCACAGATACGCAGTATTTT
CDR3aa: CASSPPGGVSTDTQYF

abundance: -
v_gene: TRBV15
d_gene: TRBD1
j_gene: TRBJ2-1
CDR3nt: TGTGCCACCAGCAGAGAAACAGGGGCAGGCAATGAGCAGTTCTTC
CDR3aa: CATSRETGAGNEQFF

abundance: -
v_gene: TRBV4-1
d_gene: -
j_gene: TRBJ1-5
CDR3nt: TGCGCCAGCAGCCAAGTTGGCCATTTT
CDR3aa: CASSQVGHF

abundance: -
v_gene: TRBV19
d_gene: -
j_gene: TRBJ2-7
CDR3nt: TGTGCCAGTAGTATCGGGGGACAAGACTCTTTGCAGTACTTC
CDR3aa: CASSIGGQDSLQYF

abundance: -
v_gene: TRBV30
d_gene: -
j_gene: TRBJ1-6
CDR3nt: TGTGCCTGGAGTGTACCGGGTTATAATTCACCCCTCCACTTT
CDR3aa: CAWSVPGYNSPLHF

abundance: -
v_gene: TRBV28
d_gene: -
j_gene: TRBJ1-2
CDR3nt: TGTGCCAGCTGGCTCCGGGGGTATGGCTACACCTTC
CDR3aa: CASWLRGYGYTF

abundance: few
v_gene: TRBV2
d_gene: -
j_gene: TRBJ1-3
CDR3nt: TGTGCCAGCAGCCTACAGGGCCATGGAAACACCATATATTTT
CDR3aa: CASSLQGHGNTIYF

abundance: once
v_gene: TRBV5-1
d_gene: TRBD2
j_gene: TRBJ2-5
CDR3nt: TGCGCCAGCAGCTTGGTGCGTCTAGCGGGGGGTTCCCAAGAGACCCAGTACTTC
CDR3aa: CASSLVRLAGGSQETQYF

abundance: -
v_gene: TRBV6-6
d_gene: -
j_gene: TRBJ1-1
CDR3nt: TGTGCCAGCAGTTACTCTGGTCAGGACACTGAAGCTTTCTTT
CDR3aa: CASSYSGQDTEAFF

abundance: many
v_gene: TRBV19
d_gene: -
j_gene: TRBJ1-3
CDR3nt: TGTGCCAGTAGTACCTTACGGACAGTCGGAAACACCATATATTTT
CDR3aa: CASSTLRTVGNTIYF

abundance: -
v_gene: TRBV6-6
d_gene: TRBD1
j_gene: TRBJ1-5
CDR3nt: TGTGCCAGCACCCCCAGACAGGGACCCGGCAATCAGCCCCAGCATTTT
CDR3aa: CASTPRQGPGNQPQHF

abundance: -
v_gene: TRBV9
d_gene: TRBD2
j_gene: TRBJ2-3
CDR3nt: TGTGCCAGCAGCGCCCGGGGGGGATACACAGATACGCAGTATTTT
CDR3aa: CASSARGGYTDTQYF

abundance: -
v_gene: TRBV7-2
d_gene: -
j_gene: TRBJ2-5
CDR3nt: TGTGCCAGCAGCATAGGGGTGGAGACCCAGTACTTC
CDR3aa: CASSIGVETQYF

abundance: -
v_gene: TRBV6-1
d_gene: -
j_gene: TRBJ1-1
CDR3nt: TGTGCCAGCAGGGGTGGCACTGAAGCTTTCTTT
CDR3aa: CASRGGTEAFF

abundance: -
v_gene: TRBV28
d_gene: -
j_gene: TRBJ1-1
CDR3nt: TGTGCCAGCAGTTTTCCCGCAATTTTACAGGCCAGAGGAGCTTTCTTT
CDR3aa: CASSFPAILQARGAFF

abundance: -
v_gene: TRBV6-1
d_gene: -
j_gene: TRBJ2-5
CDR3nt: TGTGCCAGCAGTATTAGAGCCGGGGGTGAGACCCAGTACTTC
CDR3aa: CASSIRAGGETQYF

abundance: -
v_gene: TRBV27
d_gene: -
j_gene: TRBJ1-2
CDR3nt: TGTGCCAGCAGTTTTTCCCCTAGGGGGGATTATTATGGCTACACCTTC
CDR3aa: CASSFSPRGDYYGYTF

abundance: few
v_gene: TRBV5-6
d_gene: -
j_gene: TRBJ1-1
CDR3nt: TGTGCCAGCAGCTTGACCAGAACAGGTGAAGCTTTCTTT
CDR3aa: CASSLTRTGEAFF

abundance: -
v_gene: TRBV6-5
d_gene: TRBD1
j_gene: TRBJ1-2
CDR3nt: TGTGCCAGCAGTTACACGGACAGGGGATCCGGCTACACCTTC
CDR3aa: CASSYTDRGSGYTF

abundance: once
v_gene: TRBV7-2
d_gene: TRBD2
j_gene: TRBJ2-5
CDR3nt: TGTGCCAGCAGCTCAGCTAGCGGCCAAGAGACCCAGTACTTC
CDR3aa: CASSSASGQETQYF

abundance: -
v_gene: TRBV5-6
d_gene: -
j_gene: TRBJ2-7
CDR3nt: TGTGCCAGCAGCTTCGTCCGGAACGAGCAGTACTTC
CDR3aa: CASSFVRNEQYF

abundance: once
v_gene: TRBV5-1
d_gene: -
j_gene: TRBJ1-2
CDR3nt: TGCGCCAGCAGACCCGAGGAGGGAAATGGCTACACCTTC
CDR3aa: CASRPEEGNGYTF

abundance: -
v_gene: TRBV11-1
d_gene: TRBD2
j_gene: TRBJ2-1
CDR3nt: TGTGCCAGCAGCTTCCTACGCGGGGGGGCAGGTGAGCAGTTCTTC
CDR3aa: CASSFLRGGAGEQFF

abundance: -
v_gene: TRBV6-5
d_gene: TRBD2
j_gene: TRBJ2-5
CDR3nt: TGTGCCAGCAGCTATACGGGGGGGCCGAAGACCCAGTACTTC
CDR3aa: CASSYTGGPKTQYF

abundance: few
v_gene: TRBV2
d_gene: TRBD1
j_gene: TRBJ2-5
CDR3nt: TGTGCCAGCAGCGCACAGGGGTCAAGGGTCCAGACCCAGTACTTC
CDR3aa: CASSAQGSRVQTQYF

abundance: -
v_gene: TRBV28
d_gene: TRBD1
j_gene: TRBJ2-3
CDR3nt: TGTGCCAGCAGTTTTTGGAGACAGGGATTCACAGATACGCAGTATTTT
CDR3aa: CASSFWRQGFTDTQYF

abundance: -
v_gene: TRBV11-2
d_gene: TRBD1
j_gene: TRBJ1-6
CDR3nt: TGTGCCAGCAGCTTCCGGACCGGCGGACAGGGCTTACCCCTCCACTTT
CDR3aa: CASSFRTGGQGLPLHF

abundance: -
v_gene: TRBV7-9
d_gene: -
j_gene: TRBJ2-5
CDR3nt: TGTGCCAGCAGCCTTTTTTGGGACCAAGAGACCCAGTACTTC
CDR3aa: CASSLFWDQETQYF

abundance: -
v_gene: TRBV7-3
d_gene: TRBD1
j_gene: TRBJ1-2
CDR3nt: TGTGCCAGCAGCGTAGCCGGGACAGGGATCGGCTACACCTTC
CDR3aa: CASSVAGTGIGYTF

abundance: -
v_gene: TRBV2
d_gene: -
j_gene: TRBJ2-6
CDR3nt: TGTGCCAGCAGTGAAATAGGGGAAATGCTGGCCAACGTCCTGACTTTC
CDR3aa: CASSEIGEMLANVLTF

abundance: -
v_gene: TRBV4-1
d_gene: -
j_gene: TRBJ2-1
CDR3nt: TGCGCCAGCAGCCACCCTCTATCCAATGAGCAGTTCTTC
CDR3aa: CASSHPLSNEQFF

abundance: -
v_gene: TRBV29-1
d_gene: -
j_gene: TRBJ1-2
CDR3nt: TGCAGCGTTGGCTCAGATACCTATGGCTACACCTTC
CDR3aa: CSVGSDTYGYTF

abundance: -
v_gene: TRBV18
d_gene: TRBD1
j_gene: TRBJ2-3
CDR3nt: TGTGCCAGCTCACCCTACAGGGGACCTATTCAAGATACGCAGTATTTT
CDR3aa: CASSPYRGPIQDTQYF

abundance: -
v_gene: TRBV23-1
d_gene: TRBD2
j_gene: TRBJ2-1
CDR3nt: TGCGCCAGCAGTCAAAACCTCAAGGGACTAGCGGGATACTCCTACAATGAGCAGTTCTTC
CDR3aa: CASSQNLKGLAGYSYNEQFF

abundance: -
v_gene: TRBV11-1
d_gene: -
j_gene: TRBJ2-3
CDR3nt: TGTGCCAGCAGCCCCCGACAGTTCAGCACAGATACGCAGTATTTT
CDR3aa: CASSPRQFSTDTQYF

abundance: -
v_gene: TRBV25-1
d_gene: -
j_gene: TRBJ2-7
CDR3nt: TGTGCCAGCAGTGGTCGTTCCTACGAGCAGTACTTC
CDR3aa: CASSGRSYEQYF

abundance: -
v_gene: TRBV15
d_gene: -
j_gene: TRBJ1-2
CDR3nt: TGTGCCACCAGCAGAGGTGTTACGTACTATGGCTACACCTTC
CDR3aa: CATSRGVTYYGYTF

abundance: -
v_gene: TRBV5-4
d_gene: -
j_gene: TRBJ2-3
CDR3nt: TGTGCCAGCAGCTTGGGCCAGTTCACAGATACGCAGTATTTT
CDR3aa: CASSLGQFTDTQYF

abundance: -
v_gene: TRBV7-9
d_gene: -
j_gene: TRBJ1-2
CDR3nt: TGTGCCAGCAGCTTAGATGCACGTCCCTGGGGCTACACCTTC
CDR3aa: CASSLDARPWGYTF

abundance: -
v_gene: TRBV19
d_gene: -
j_gene: TRBJ1-1
CDR3nt: TGTGCCAGTATTCGGGGGACAACAAACACTGAAGCTTTCTTT
CDR3aa: CASIRGTTNTEAFF

abundance: -
v_gene: TRBV9
d_gene: -
j_gene: TRBJ1-5
CDR3nt: TGTGCCAGCAGCCCCCGTGGTGACTTCAATCAGCCCCAGCATTTT
CDR3aa: CASSPRGDFNQPQHF

abundance: -
v_gene: TRBV19
d_gene: -
j_gene: TRBJ1-5
CDR3nt: TGTGCCAGTAGTCCCAGGGGCAGGGAAGGACAGCCCCAGCATTTT
CDR3aa: CASSPRGREGQPQHF

abundance: -
v_gene: TRBV18
d_gene: TRBD1
j_gene: TRBJ1-2
CDR3nt: TGTGCCAGCTCCCAGGGACAGGGCTATGGCTACACCTTC
CDR3aa: CASSQGQGYGYTF

abundance: few
v_gene: TRBV2
d_gene: TRBD2
j_gene: TRBJ2-7
CDR3nt: TGTGCCAGCAGCCCACCCGGGAGCGGGGTCTACGAGCAGTACTTC
CDR3aa: CASSPPGSGVYEQYF

abundance: -
v_gene: TRBV7-7
d_gene: -
j_gene: TRBJ1-6
CDR3nt: TGTGCTAGCAGCTTAAGTTACCGACAAAATAATTCACCCCTCCACTTT
CDR3aa: CASSLSYRQNNSPLHF

abundance: -
v_gene: TRBV6-5
d_gene: -
j_gene: TRBJ1-6
CDR3nt: TGTGCCAGCAGTGTCTCGGGCGGGGATTCACCCCTCCACTTT
CDR3aa: CASSVSGGDSPLHF

abundance: once
v_gene: TRBV7-8
d_gene: -
j_gene: TRBJ1-6
CDR3nt: TGTGCCAGCAGCACAGTTAGGAGCTCCTATAATTCACCCCTCCACTTT
CDR3aa: CASSTVRSSYNSPLHF

abundance: -
v_gene: TRBV19
d_gene: -
j_gene: TRBJ1-1
CDR3nt: TGTGCCAGTAGTATCCCTACCCCCGCGCGCCCCCGCGAGGCTGAAGCTTTCTTT
CDR3aa: CASSIPTPARPREAEAFF

abundance: -
v_gene: TRBV18
d_gene: TRBD1
j_gene: TRBJ1-1
CDR3nt: TGTGCCAGCCGGCGGGGACAGGGGGATACTGAAGCTTTCTTT
CDR3aa: CASRRGQGDTEAFF

abundance: -
v_gene: TRBV27
d_gene: TRBD2
j_gene: TRBJ2-3
CDR3nt: TGTGCCACCTCCGGGGGTAGCGGGGCCCCGGAGGATACGCAGTATTTT
CDR3aa: CATSGGSGAPEDTQYF

abundance: -
v_gene: TRBV27
d_gene: -
j_gene: TRBJ1-4
CDR3nt: TGTGCCAGCAGTTTCTCGGGACCCCCTCGCCTTAATGAAAAACTGTTTTTT
CDR3aa: CASSFSGPPRLNEKLFF

abundance: -
v_gene: TRBV19
d_gene: -
j_gene: TRBJ1-5
CDR3nt: TGTGCCAGTAGTCTTAGACTAGCGGCGACCCCAGATACGCAGCATTTT
CDR3aa: CASSLRLAATPDTQHF

abundance: once
v_gene: TRBV4-3
d_gene: -
j_gene: TRBJ2-3
CDR3nt: TGCGCCAGCAGCCACCGGGATACGCAGTATTTT
CDR3aa: CASSHRDTQYF

abundance: -
v_gene: TRBV19
d_gene: TRBD2
j_gene: TRBJ2-7
CDR3nt: TGTGCCAGTAGTATGTCCCTAGCGGGGGGTAAGGAGCAGTACTTC
CDR3aa: CASSMSLAGGKEQYF

abundance: -
v_gene: TRBV4-3
d_gene: -
j_gene: TRBJ2-7
CDR3nt: TGCGCCAGCAGCCAAAACAGGGCAGGGTCGAGCTCCTACGAGCAGTACTTC
CDR3aa: CASSQNRAGSSSYEQYF